These 2 T cell receptor beta chains were sequenced from one sample in a study of T cell responses to AZD1222 COVID-19 vaccine. Sequencing used immunoSEQ multiplex PCR; TCRdb keeps in-frame clones, though not all of them. The table includes tens of thousands of clones, about 90% detected once. The specimen comprised peripheral blood, sampled on day 0 of AZD1222 vaccination. These receptors were collected from an adult in good health.

The chain has TRBV7-9 and TRBJ1-1; D is unclear. Germline-derived CDR1 and CDR2 are SEHNR and FQNEAQ (reference sequence). V was shortened by 4 bases and J by 0 bases, with 9 bases between the two germline ends. The CDR3 spans 14 residues. For the CDR3, the DNA is TGTGCCAGCAGCTCCTGGCGAGTGAACACTGAAGCTTTCTTT. Its protein is CASSSWRVNTEAFF. Combining the CDR3 with reference TRBV7-9 and TRBJ1-1 gives the whole variable domain DTGVSQNPRHKITKRGQNVTFRCDPISEHNRLYWYRQTLGQGPEFLTYFQNEAQLEKSRLLSDRFSAERPKGSFSTLEIQRTEQGDSAMYLCASSSWRVNTEAFFGQGTRLTVV.

J is TRBJ1-5 and V is TRBV3-1 (or the pseudogene TRBV3-2); no definite D call. Germline V gives CDR1 LGHDT, CDR2 YNNKEL (reference sequence). The CDR3 is made up of 16 amino acids. Trimming removed 3 bases from V and 0 bases from J, with 12 bases in between. CDR3 DNA sequence: TGTGCCAGCAGCCACTCCGACGGATATAGCAATCAGCCCCAGCATTTT. Encoded protein: CASSHSDGYSNQPQHF.